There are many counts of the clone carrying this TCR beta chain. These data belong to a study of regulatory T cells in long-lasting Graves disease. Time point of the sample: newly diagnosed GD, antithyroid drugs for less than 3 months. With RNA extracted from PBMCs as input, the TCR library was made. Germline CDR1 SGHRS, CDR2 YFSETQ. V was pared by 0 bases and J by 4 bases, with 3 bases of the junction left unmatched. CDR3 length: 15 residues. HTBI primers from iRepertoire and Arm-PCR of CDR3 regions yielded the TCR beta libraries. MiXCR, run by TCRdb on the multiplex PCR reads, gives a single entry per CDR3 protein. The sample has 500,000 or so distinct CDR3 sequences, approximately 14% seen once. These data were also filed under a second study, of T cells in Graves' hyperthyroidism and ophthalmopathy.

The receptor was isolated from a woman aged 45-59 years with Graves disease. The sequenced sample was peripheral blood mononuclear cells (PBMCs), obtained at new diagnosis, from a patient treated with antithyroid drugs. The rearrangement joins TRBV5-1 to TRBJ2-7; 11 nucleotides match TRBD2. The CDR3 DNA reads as TGCGCCAGCAGCTTGGCTAGCGGGAGGAGTTACGAGCAGTACTTC. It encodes CASSLASGRSYEQYF.